The present T cell receptor beta chain was sequenced within a study of cytomegalovirus exposure and HLA in healthy donors. Overall study findings and caveats: For TCR beta chains, V- and J-gene trimming was later linked to a missense DCLRE1C variant.

There are a few counts of this clone. Antigen specificity is unknown. A multiplex PCR was run with 60 Vbeta primers and 13 Jbeta primers. Assay: immunoSEQ multiplex PCR; the TCRdb copy retains only in-frame clones and omits some. The sample consists of tens of thousands of clones, about two thirds of them appearing once. Germline V gene data show CDR1 as GTSNPN and CDR2 as SVGIG (reference sequence). This CDR3 region has 13 residues. V was clipped by 0 bases and J by 0 bases, with 6 bases between them. The receptor was derived from a woman in her 40s in good health and CMV-seropositive. The chain joins TRBV30 to TRBJ2-7; D possibly corresponds to TRBD2 (5 bases). The sequencing input was PBMCs. The CDR3 reads CAWSVLDSYEQYF. Here the CDR3 DNA reads TGTGCCTGGAGTGTACTAGACTCCTACGAGCAGTACTTC.